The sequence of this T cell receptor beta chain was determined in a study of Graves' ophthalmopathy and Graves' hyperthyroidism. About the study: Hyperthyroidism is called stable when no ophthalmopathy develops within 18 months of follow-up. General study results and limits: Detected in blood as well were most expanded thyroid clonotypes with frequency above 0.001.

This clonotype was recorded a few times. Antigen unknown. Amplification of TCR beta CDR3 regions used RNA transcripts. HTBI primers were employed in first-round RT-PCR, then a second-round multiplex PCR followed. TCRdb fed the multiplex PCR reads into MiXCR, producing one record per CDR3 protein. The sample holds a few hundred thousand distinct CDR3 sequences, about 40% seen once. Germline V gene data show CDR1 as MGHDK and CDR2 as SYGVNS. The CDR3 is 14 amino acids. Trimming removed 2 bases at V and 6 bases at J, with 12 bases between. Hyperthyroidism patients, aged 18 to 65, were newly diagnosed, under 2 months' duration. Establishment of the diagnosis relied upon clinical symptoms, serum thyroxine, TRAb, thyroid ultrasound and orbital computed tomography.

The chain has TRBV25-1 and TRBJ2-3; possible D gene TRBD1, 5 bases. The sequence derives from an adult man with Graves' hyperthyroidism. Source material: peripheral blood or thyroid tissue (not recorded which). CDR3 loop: CASSEDFKGDTQYF. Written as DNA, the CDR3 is TGTGCCAGCAGTGAAGACTTCAAGGGGGATACGCAGTATTTT.